This TCR beta chain is drawn from a study of CD8 T cells in Susac syndrome. Turning to the study itself: Active disease was present in about 6 of the sequenced Susac syndrome patients, whereas fewer than ten of them were in remission.

A quantity of about 0.5 to 1 ug RNA underwent reverse transcription using random hexamers. By means of immunoSEQ multiplex PCR, TCR beta CDR3 spanning 54 Vbeta and 13 Jbeta underwent amplification. TCRdb reprocessed the immunoSEQ multiplex PCR reads via MiXCR and lists one record per CDR3 protein. The sample holds roughly 150,000 distinct CDR3 sequences, roughly 95% seen once. This CDR3 contains 13 residues. The germline V and J ends were trimmed by 5 bases and 0 bases, with 5 bases remaining between them. Germline V CDR1 and CDR2: KGHSH, LQKENI. Sequencing targeted TCR beta in T cells from blood (CD8+ and CD4+). This clonotype is a singleton in its sample.

The V call is TRBV18, the J call TRBJ1-3; no definite D call. Material: CD4+ T cells from PBMCs. The TCR sequence derives from a human donor with Susac syndrome. The CDR3 DNA is TGTGCCAGCTCATCGAGCTCTGGAAACACCATATATTTT. Its protein is CASSSSSGNTIYF.